This T cell receptor (beta chain) is from a study of blood T cell repertoires in COVID-19. Study overall: The samples span acute and convalescent COVID-19 from the United States, Italy and Spain. From T cells, B-cell-depleted T cells, or PBMCs came the material, which was cDNA or gDNA.

Trimming removed 5 bases from V and 8 bases from J, with 15 bases in between. This CDR3 is built from 13 residues. The germline V gene has CDR1 SGHVS and CDR2 FQNEAQ. Sequenced by immunoSEQ multiplex PCR; TCRdb stores in-frame clones only, minus some. The sample lists 50,000 to 65,000 clones, 81% seen once, with approximately 5.4% in the top ten. This chain connects TRBV7-8 to TRBJ1-2; D is ambiguous. The sequenced sample consisted of peripheral blood. The sequence was obtained from a woman aged 55-70 years with acute or convalescent COVID-19. CDR3 residues: CASSPRLEAGYTF. As DNA, the CDR3 is TGTGCCAGCAGCCCAAGACTGGAAGCCGGCTACACCTTC.